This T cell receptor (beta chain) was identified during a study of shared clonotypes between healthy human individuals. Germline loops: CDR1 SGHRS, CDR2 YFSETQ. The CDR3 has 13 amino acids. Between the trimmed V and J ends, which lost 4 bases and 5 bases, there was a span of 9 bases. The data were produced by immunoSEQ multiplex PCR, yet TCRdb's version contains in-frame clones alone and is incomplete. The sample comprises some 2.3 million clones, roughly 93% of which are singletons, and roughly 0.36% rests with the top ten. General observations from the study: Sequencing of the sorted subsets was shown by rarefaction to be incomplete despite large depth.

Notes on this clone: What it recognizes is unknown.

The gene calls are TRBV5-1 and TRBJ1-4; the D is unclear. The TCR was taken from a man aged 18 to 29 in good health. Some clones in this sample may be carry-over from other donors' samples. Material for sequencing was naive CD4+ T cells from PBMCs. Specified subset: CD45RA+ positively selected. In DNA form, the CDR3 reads TGCGCCAGCAGCCCCGACGGGAATGAAAAACTGTTTTTT. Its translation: CASSPDGNEKLFF.